What follows describes a single T cell receptor beta chain. Relative to the germline gene, one junction end is altered; a read error may explain this. This record comes from a study of blood T cell repertoires in COVID-19. Study as a whole: Both acute and convalescent COVID-19 samples were obtained from the United States, Italy and Spain. T cells, B-cell-depleted T cells, or PBMCs provided the cDNA or gDNA that served as material.

Source study methods: Amplification with reference gene primers provided the estimates of nucleated cell counts. TCRdb's copy holds only in-frame clones and misses some; the assay was immunoSEQ multiplex PCR. V and J calls and clone size follow that table, whereas D and trimming were derived from the DNA. The sample records approximately 52,000 clones, roughly nine tenths being singletons. CDR3 length: 18 amino acids. Looked up from germline, CDR1 is MGHRA and CDR2 is YSYEKL. Input material: peripheral blood. The receptor's source is a man aged 55-75 years with active COVID-19. The V gene is TRBV4-1, the J gene TRBJ1-3; tentatively, D is TRBD1 (5 bases). The CDR3: CPSSRGGLQGKAGNTIYF. CDR3 nucleotide sequence: TGCCCCAGCAGCCGGGGGGGGTTGCAGGGAAAAGCTGGAAACACCATATATTTT.